This T cell receptor beta chain came from a study of shared clonotypes between healthy human individuals. Running of the assay took place at deep level. Using immunoSEQ multiplex PCR, the repertoire was profiled, and TCRdb retains in-frame clones only, with some absent. Counted here are some 530,000 clones, 65% to 85% occurring once; the ten biggest clones make up 9.5% to 15%. Trimming cost V 0 bases and J 1 base, with 7 bases left between them. Per germline, CDR1 SGHRS and CDR2 YFSETQ. The CDR3 loop spans 15 amino acids. Tens of millions of PBMCs went into genomic DNA for unsorted samples. V and J are TRBV5-1 and TRBJ2-2; D is uncertain. This receptor was taken from a woman between 40 and 55 years old in good health. Some clones in this sample may be carry-over from other donors' samples. The sample comprised PBMCs. The CDR3 sequence is CASSLGQLNTGELFF. In DNA form, the CDR3 reads TGCGCCAGCAGCTTGGGTCAGCTGAACACCGGGGAGCTGTTTTTT.